The 10 T cell receptor beta chains below were found in one sample sequenced in a study of shared T cell receptors in the human thymus. The data were produced by immunoSEQ multiplex PCR, yet TCRdb's version contains in-frame clones alone and is incomplete. The sample shows some 400,000 clones, 95% of them seen only once. The sample taken for sequencing was thymocytes. These receptors originate from a human donor.

V usage is TRBV4-1 and J usage is TRBJ2-7; 7 bases line up with TRBD1. Looked up from germline, CDR1 is MGHRA and CDR2 is YSYEKL. The junction had 4 bases not matched to a gene; V was cut back by 0 bases and J by 2 bases. The CDR3 length is 15 residues. The CDR3 DNA reads as TGCGCCAGCAGCCAAGATATACAGGGGACCTACGAGCAGTACTTC. The encoded protein is CASSQDIQGTYEQYF.

The gene calls are TRBV6-5 and TRBJ2-1; TRBD2 aligns across 8 bases. Per germline, CDR1 MNHEY and CDR2 SVGAGI. The CDR3 covers 16 residues. The V gene end was trimmed by 4 bases and the J gene end by 4 bases; junction bases not matched to a gene: 9. This CDR3 is CASSSGGTSSYNEQFF. In DNA, the CDR3 is TGTGCCAGCAGTTCCGGGGGGACTAGTAGTTACAATGAGCAGTTCTTC.

This chain links TRBV19 with TRBJ2-5, with 11 positions matching TRBD2. The trim removed 1 base at V and 5 bases at J, leaving 9 bases unmatched. The CDR3 spans 17 residues. Germline assignment: CDR1 LNHDA and CDR2 SQIVND (reference sequence). The chain's CDR3 is CASSIGPLAGGGETQYF. The CDR3 region has the DNA TGTGCCAGTAGTATAGGACCCCTAGCGGGAGGTGGGGAGACCCAGTACTTC.

This chain links TRBV28 with TRBJ2-7, with 8 bases matching TRBD2. The length of the CDR3 is 14 residues. Germline V CDR1 and CDR2: MDHEN, SYDVKM. Trimming at V came to 4 bases and at J to 3 bases, leaving 5 bases not matched to a gene. CDR3 in DNA: TGTGCCAGCAGTTCCCGGGAGGGACTCTACGAGCAGTACTTC. Translating it yields CASSSREGLYEQYF.

A single count supports this clone. The chain has TRBV4-2 and TRBJ1-2; D remains unclear. The ends were cut back, 3 bases at V and 1 base at J, with 15 bases in the middle. Germline CDR1 is LGHNA and CDR2 is YNFKEQ. The CDR3 contains 16 residues. CDR3 DNA: TGTGCCAGCAGCCAGTCGCACCCTGGAATTAACTATGGCTACACCTTC. Its protein is CASSQSHPGINYGYTF.

The chain uses TRBV28 and TRBJ2-7, with D perhaps matching TRBD1 or TRBD2 (5 bases each). The CDR3 covers 15 residues. Germline assignment: CDR1 MDHEN and CDR2 SYDVKM. V lost 5 bases, J lost 2 bases, and 16 bases lay in between. The CDR3, as DNA: TGTGCCAGCAGTCCCATAAGGGACCAGCCCTACGAGCAGTACTTC. It encodes CASSPIRDQPYEQYF.

This clone was picked up one time. The CDR3 loop reads CASSFTASSFEQYF. CDR3 in DNA: TGTGCCAGCAGCTTTACGGCTAGCTCTTTCGAGCAGTACTTC. The chain is built from TRBV11-2 and TRBJ2-7; D is perhaps TRBD2 (5 bases). Germline CDR1 is SGHAT and CDR2 is FQNNGV. The V end was cut by 3 bases, the J end by 6 bases, with 15 bases between. The CDR3 loop spans 14 amino acids.

The J gene is TRBJ2-6, the V gene TRBV19; TRBD2 is a possible D gene (7 bases). The CDR3 extends over 19 amino acids. The germline gives CDR1 LNHDA, CDR2 SQIVND (reference sequence). The ends were cut back, 7 bases at V and 1 base at J, with 23 bases in the middle. This CDR3 is CASIFRGGPNRSGANVLTF. CDR3 sequence (DNA): TGTGCCAGTATCTTCAGGGGAGGGCCCAACCGTTCTGGGGCCAACGTCCTGACTTTC.

The CDR3 protein is CASSRLAGGLELFF. DNA of the CDR3: TGTGCCAGCAGCCGACTAGCGGGAGGGCTGGAGCTGTTTTTT. This chain joins TRBV7-3 and TRBJ2-2; 14 positions match TRBD2. Per the germline V gene, CDR1 is SGHTA and CDR2 is FQGTGA. This CDR3 contains 14 residues. Trimming cost V 5 bases and J 10 bases; bases outside gene matches: 3.

V is TRBV15 and J is TRBJ2-7; D possibly corresponds to TRBD1 (6 bases). This CDR3 region has 18 residues. The V gene lost 1 base and the J gene lost 2 bases, with 21 bases spanning the gap. The germline CDR1 and CDR2 sequences are LNHNV and YYDKDF (reference sequence). The CDR3 sequence is CATSRVLVPGHSPYEQYF. In nucleotides, the CDR3 is TGTGCCACCAGCAGAGTCCTCGTACCGGGACATAGCCCCTACGAGCAGTACTTC.